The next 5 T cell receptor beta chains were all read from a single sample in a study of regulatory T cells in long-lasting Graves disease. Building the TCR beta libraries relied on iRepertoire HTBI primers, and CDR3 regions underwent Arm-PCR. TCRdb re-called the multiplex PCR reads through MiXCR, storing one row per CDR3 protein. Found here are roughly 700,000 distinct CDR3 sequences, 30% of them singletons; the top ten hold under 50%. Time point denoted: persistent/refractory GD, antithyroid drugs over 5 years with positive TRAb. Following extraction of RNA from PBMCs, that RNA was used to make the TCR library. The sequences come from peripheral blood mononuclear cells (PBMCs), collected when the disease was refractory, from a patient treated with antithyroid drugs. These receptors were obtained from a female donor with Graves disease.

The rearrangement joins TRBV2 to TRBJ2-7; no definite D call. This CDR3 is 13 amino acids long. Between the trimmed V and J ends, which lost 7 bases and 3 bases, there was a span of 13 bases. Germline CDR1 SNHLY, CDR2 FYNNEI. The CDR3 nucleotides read TGTGCCAGCACAAACGGCGAACACTACGAGCAGTACTTC. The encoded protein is CASTNGEHYEQYF.

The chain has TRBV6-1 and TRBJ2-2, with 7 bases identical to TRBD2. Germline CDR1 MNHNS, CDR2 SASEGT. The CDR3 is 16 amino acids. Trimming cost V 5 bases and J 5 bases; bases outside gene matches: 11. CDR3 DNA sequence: TGTGCCAGCAGTACCCCCAGCCGGGAGGCTACCGGGGAGCTGTTTTTT. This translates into CASSTPSREATGELFF.

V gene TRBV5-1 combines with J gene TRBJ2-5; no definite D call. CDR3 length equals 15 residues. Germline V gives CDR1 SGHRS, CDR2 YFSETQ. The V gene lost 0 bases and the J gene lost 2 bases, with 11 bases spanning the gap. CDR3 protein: CASSLGPTQQETQYF. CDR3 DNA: TGCGCCAGCAGCTTGGGGCCTACGCAGCAAGAGACCCAGTACTTC.

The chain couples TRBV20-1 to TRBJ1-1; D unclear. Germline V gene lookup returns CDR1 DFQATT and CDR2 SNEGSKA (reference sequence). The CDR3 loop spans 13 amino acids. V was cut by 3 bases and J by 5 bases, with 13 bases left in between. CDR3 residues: CSASETVGTEAFF. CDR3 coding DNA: TGCAGTGCTAGTGAAACAGTTGGGACTGAAGCTTTCTTT.

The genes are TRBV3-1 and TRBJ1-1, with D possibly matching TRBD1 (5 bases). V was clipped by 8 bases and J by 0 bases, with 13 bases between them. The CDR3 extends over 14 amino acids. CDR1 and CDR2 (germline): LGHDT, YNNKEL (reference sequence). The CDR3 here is CASRARTMNTEAFF. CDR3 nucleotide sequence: TGTGCCAGCCGCGCGAGGACAATGAACACTGAAGCTTTCTTT.